These T cell receptor beta chains were read from a single sample in a study of metastatic and nonmetastatic thyroid tumors. With MiXCR, TCRdb reprocessed the PCR reads. The sample lists fewer than 5,500 clones; around 28% were seen once. Sequenced sample: adjacent normal tissue. The receptor source for this set is a female donor with papillary thyroid cancer or a benign thyroid nodule (not recorded which). Some clones in this sample may be carry-over from other donors' samples. Both conserved end residues are part of each CDR3. Fields, in order: D gene, V gene, clone size, J gene, CDR3 length, CDR3 DNA, CDR3 protein. A D gene is named only where the DNA matches it firmly. Clone size appears in some rows only: once, few, many, or a class for an expanded clone.

d_gene: TRBD2; v_gene: TRBV2; abundance: medium-sized; j_gene: TRBJ2-5; len: 14; CDR3nt: TGTGCCAGCAAACGGACTAGCGGGCTAGAGACCCAGTACTTC; CDR3aa: CASKRTSGLETQYF
d_gene: .; v_gene: TRBV29-1; abundance: many; j_gene: TRBJ2-2; len: 14; CDR3nt: TGCAGCGTTTATCCTAGCTCGAACACCGGGGAGCTGTTTTTT; CDR3aa: CSVYPSSNTGELFF
d_gene: TRBD1; v_gene: TRBV28; abundance: few; j_gene: TRBJ1-1; len: 18; CDR3nt: TGTGCCAGCAGTTTATGGGGGATTGGGGACAGCTTGAACACTGAAGCTTTCTTT; CDR3aa: CASSLWGIGDSLNTEAFF
d_gene: .; v_gene: TRBV6-5; abundance: few; j_gene: TRBJ2-7; len: 16; CDR3nt: TGTGCCAGCAGTTACAGTACAGGAACGAGCTCCTACGAGCAGTACTTC; CDR3aa: CASSYSTGTSSYEQYF
d_gene: .; v_gene: TRBV3-1; abundance: .; j_gene: TRBJ2-1; len: 15; CDR3nt: TGTGCCAGCAGCCAAGACCCTTCGGGTTTTAATGAGCAGTTCTTC; CDR3aa: CASSQDPSGFNEQFF
d_gene: .; v_gene: TRBV7-2; abundance: medium-sized; j_gene: TRBJ2-3; len: 13; CDR3nt: TGTGCCAGCAGCTTAATGGGGCCAGATACGCAGTATTTT; CDR3aa: CASSLMGPDTQYF
d_gene: .; v_gene: TRBV6-1; abundance: few; j_gene: TRBJ2-7; len: 14; CDR3nt: TGTGCCAGCAGTGAAGGGCTGTTCATGGGCGAGCAGTACTTC; CDR3aa: CASSEGLFMGEQYF
d_gene: TRBD2; v_gene: TRBV2; abundance: .; j_gene: TRBJ2-2; len: 14; CDR3nt: TGTGCCAGCAGATGGGGACTAGCTGACGGGGAGCTGTTTTTT; CDR3aa: CASRWGLADGELFF
d_gene: .; v_gene: TRBV5-1; abundance: .; j_gene: TRBJ1-4; len: 14; CDR3nt: TGCGCCAGCAGCTTGGGGCGCAGTCGAGAAAAACTGTTTTTT; CDR3aa: CASSLGRSREKLFF
d_gene: .; v_gene: TRBV5-1; abundance: .; j_gene: TRBJ2-7; len: 14; CDR3nt: TGCGCCAGCAGCCCTCAGCCAGATACCTACGAGCAGTACTTC; CDR3aa: CASSPQPDTYEQYF
d_gene: .; v_gene: TRBV12-3/TRBV12-4; abundance: medium-sized; j_gene: TRBJ2-5; len: 14; CDR3nt: TGTGCCAGCAGTTTTGGGGGAAGAGGCGAGACCCAGTACTTC; CDR3aa: CASSFGGRGETQYF
d_gene: .; v_gene: TRBV7-9; abundance: .; j_gene: TRBJ1-2; len: 14; CDR3nt: TGTGCCAGAAGATTATGGTTGGCAGGAGATGGCTACACCTTC; CDR3aa: CARRLWLAGDGYTF
d_gene: .; v_gene: TRBV20-1; abundance: medium-sized; j_gene: TRBJ2-5; len: 12; CDR3nt: TGCAGTGCTGGCCCTAGGGGGGAGACCCAGTACTTC; CDR3aa: CSAGPRGETQYF
d_gene: .; v_gene: TRBV12-3/TRBV12-4; abundance: .; j_gene: TRBJ2-7; len: 12; CDR3nt: TGTGCCAGCAGTCCGGAGGTCGGCGAGCAGTACTTC; CDR3aa: CASSPEVGEQYF
d_gene: .; v_gene: TRBV7-8; abundance: medium-sized; j_gene: TRBJ1-2; len: 15; CDR3nt: TGTGCCAGCAGCCCAGCGAGTTTGACAGAGTATGGCTACACCTTC; CDR3aa: CASSPASLTEYGYTF
d_gene: TRBD1; v_gene: TRBV27; abundance: .; j_gene: TRBJ2-7; len: 13; CDR3nt: TGTGCCAGCAGGTATGGACAGGGAGACGAGCAGTACTTC; CDR3aa: CASRYGQGDEQYF
d_gene: .; v_gene: TRBV18; abundance: many; j_gene: TRBJ1-1; len: 14; CDR3nt: TGTGCCAGCTCCCCAACCACTACGGGGACTGAAGCTTTCTTT; CDR3aa: CASSPTTTGTEAFF
d_gene: .; v_gene: TRBV2; abundance: few; j_gene: TRBJ2-1; len: 12; CDR3nt: TGTGCCAGCAGCTCTTCGACCCCTCAGGGGTTCTTC; CDR3aa: CASSSSTPQGFF
d_gene: .; v_gene: TRBV20-1; abundance: few; j_gene: TRBJ2-3; len: 13; CDR3nt: TGCAGTGTCCGCAGGACCAGCACAGATACGCAGTATTTT; CDR3aa: CSVRRTSTDTQYF
d_gene: TRBD1; v_gene: TRBV11-2; abundance: medium-sized; j_gene: TRBJ2-5; len: 14; CDR3nt: TGTGCCAGCAAGAGACAGGGGTACCAAGAGACCCAGTACTTC; CDR3aa: CASKRQGYQETQYF
d_gene: .; v_gene: TRBV6-1; abundance: .; j_gene: TRBJ2-1; len: 17; CDR3nt: TGTGCCAGCAGTGACCAACTAGCCGAGAGCTCCTACAATGAGCAGTTCTTC; CDR3aa: CASSDQLAESSYNEQFF